These 12 T cell receptor beta chains share one sample of origin, sequenced in a study of blood T cell repertoires in COVID-19. The repertoire was sequenced with immunoSEQ multiplex PCR; TCRdb's copy has only in-frame clones and lacks some. The sample contains approximately 160,000 clones, around 82% of which appear only once. Sequences were obtained from PBMCs or T cells enriched from blood (not recorded which). All receptors derive from a man between 40 and 49 years old who had recovered from COVID-19.

The gene calls are TRBV2 and TRBJ2-5; D possibly corresponds to TRBD1 (6 bases). The CDR3 sequence is 14 residues long. The V gene lost 6 bases and the J gene lost 2 bases, with 13 bases spanning the gap. In germline, CDR1 is SNHLY, CDR2 FYNNEI. DNA of the CDR3: TGTGCCAGCAGCCGGGACACCATACAAGAGACCCAGTACTTC. Protein product: CASSRDTIQETQYF.

The chain carries TRBV19 and TRBJ1-1; D is uncertain. Trimming shortened V by 7 bases and J by 1 base, and 16 bases separated the two germline ends. CDR1 and CDR2 (germline): LNHDA, SQIVND (reference sequence). This CDR3 is built from 15 residues. The CDR3 loop is CASKPHMTGNTEAFF. The CDR3 DNA sequence: TGTGCCAGTAAGCCCCATATGACGGGGAACACTGAAGCTTTCTTT.

Only a few counts were recorded for this clone. The gene calls are TRBV30 and TRBJ2-1; 7 nucleotides agree with TRBD1. Germline assignment: CDR1 GTSNPN and CDR2 SVGIG (reference sequence). The V segment lost 2 bases and the J segment 2 bases; nucleotides outside the gene matches: 15. CDR3 length: 18 amino acids. In DNA form, the CDR3 reads TGTGCCTGGAGTTCCGCTACCCAGACAGGGATTACCTACAATGAGCAGTTCTTC. This translates into CAWSSATQTGITYNEQFF. The complete variable domain, with remaining parts taken from reference TRBV30 and TRBJ2-1, reads SQTIHQWPATLVQPVGSPLSLECTVEGTSNPNLYWYRQAAGRGLQLLFYSVGIGQISSEVPQNLSASRPQDRQFILSSKKLLLSDSGFYLCAWSSATQTGITYNEQFFGPGTRLTVL.

The chain employs TRBV7-6 and TRBJ2-1; TRBD2 is a possible D gene (6 bases). Germline CDR1 is SGHVS and CDR2 is FNYEAQ. The CDR3 totals 17 residues. V was pared by 5 bases and J by 2 bases, with 19 bases between. The CDR3 DNA sequence: TGTGCCAGCAGCCTACGGGAGTCGGGGGTGACCTACAATGAGCAGTTCTTC. Residues: CASSLRESGVTYNEQFF.

CDR3 region: CASSDWSGGADTGELFF. The CDR3 nucleotides read TGTGCCAGCAGTGATTGGAGCGGGGGGGCCGACACCGGGGAGCTGTTTTTT. This chain joins TRBV6-4 and TRBJ2-2; 10 bases map to TRBD2. The germline gives CDR1 MRHNA, CDR2 SNTAGT. CDR3 size: 17 residues. The trim removed 3 bases at V and 3 bases at J, leaving 7 bases unmatched.

The J gene is TRBJ1-6, the V gene TRBV2; no clear D gene. CDR1 and CDR2 from the germline V gene are SNHLY and FYNNEI. This CDR3 is built from 13 residues. The ends were cut back, 7 bases at V and 13 bases at J, with 17 bases in the middle. Here the CDR3 DNA reads TGTGCCAGCACCCCCTGGAGGGAAGGGCCCCTCCACTTT. Amino acid sequence: CASTPWREGPLHF.

The chain employs TRBV2 and TRBJ1-2; possibly TRBD1 for D (6 bases). CDR1 and CDR2 from the germline V gene are SNHLY and FYNNEI. V lost 6 bases and J lost 8, with 13 bases in between. The CDR3 spans 12 residues. The DNA for the CDR3 is TGTGCCAGCAGACTCCTAGGACAGGGCTACACCTTC. Amino acids: CASRLLGQGYTF.

This chain links TRBV2 with TRBJ2-3; TRBD2 might be the D (6 bases). The V gene lost 4 bases and the J gene lost 6 bases, with 14 bases spanning the gap. There are 14 residues in the CDR3. Germline V gene lookup returns CDR1 SNHLY and CDR2 FYNNEI. CDR3 coding DNA: TGTGCCAGCAGTGTCAGGGTAGCGGCGGATACGCAGTATTTT. Amino acids: CASSVRVAADTQYF.

Turning to this clone: The same CDR3 arises from other DNA sequences in this sample as well. This chain connects TRBV11-1 to TRBJ2-6; no definite D call. The CDR3 contains 16 residues. Looked up from germline, CDR1 is SGHAT and CDR2 is FQDESV (reference sequence). The germline V and J ends were trimmed by 5 bases and 0 bases, with 11 bases remaining between them. The CDR3 region has the DNA TGTGCCAGCAGCCCATTCGTGAGCTCTGGGGCCAACGTCCTGACTTTC. Protein sequence: CASSPFVSSGANVLTF.

This clone has more than one count but fewer than ten. Sequence at one end of the junction differs from germline and may be a read error. The chain uses TRBV20-1 and TRBJ2-2, with D tentatively TRBD2 (5 bases). Germline assignment: CDR1 DFQATT and CDR2 SNEGSKA (reference sequence). This CDR3 has 10 amino acids. For the CDR3, the DNA is TGCAGTGCTAGCGGACGGGGAGCTGTTTTT. Its protein product is CSASGRGAVF.

The V call is TRBV30, the J call TRBJ2-7; 9 bases agree with TRBD1. This CDR3 spans 14 amino acids. Germline loops: CDR1 GTSNPN, CDR2 SVGIG (reference sequence). Trimming at V came to 3 bases and at J to 4 bases, leaving 7 bases not matched to a gene. The CDR3 DNA is TGTGCCTGGAGCCCGGGACAGGGAGGTTACGAGCAGTACTTC. It codes for CAWSPGQGGYEQYF.

The rearrangement uses TRBV10-2 and TRBJ2-1; 10 bases are a match to TRBD2. With 0 bases clipped from V and 2 bases from J, the junction kept 13 bases outside the gene matches. This CDR3 spans 20 amino acids. Germline CDR1 reads WSHSY; CDR2 reads SAAADI. Written as DNA, the CDR3 is TGCGCCAGCAGTGAGTCGACTCTGCGGTTCCTAGCGGGGGCCTACAATGAGCAGTTCTTC. Its protein is CASSESTLRFLAGAYNEQFF.